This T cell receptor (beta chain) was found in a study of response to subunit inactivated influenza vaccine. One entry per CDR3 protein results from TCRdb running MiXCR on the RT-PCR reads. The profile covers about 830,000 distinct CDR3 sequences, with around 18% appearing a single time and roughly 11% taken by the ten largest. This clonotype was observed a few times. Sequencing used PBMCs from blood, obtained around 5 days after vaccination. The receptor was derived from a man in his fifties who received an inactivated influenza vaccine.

Written as DNA, the CDR3 is TGCGCCAGCAGCTTGTCACAGGGCGAGGGTGGCTACACCTTC. Translating gives CASSLSQGEGGYTF. This chain joins TRBV5-1 and TRBJ1-2; D possibly corresponds to TRBD1 (6 bases). V gave up 1 base and J gave up 7 bases, with 14 bases separating them. Germline CDR1 is SGHRS and CDR2 is YFSETQ. This CDR3 is 14 amino acids long.